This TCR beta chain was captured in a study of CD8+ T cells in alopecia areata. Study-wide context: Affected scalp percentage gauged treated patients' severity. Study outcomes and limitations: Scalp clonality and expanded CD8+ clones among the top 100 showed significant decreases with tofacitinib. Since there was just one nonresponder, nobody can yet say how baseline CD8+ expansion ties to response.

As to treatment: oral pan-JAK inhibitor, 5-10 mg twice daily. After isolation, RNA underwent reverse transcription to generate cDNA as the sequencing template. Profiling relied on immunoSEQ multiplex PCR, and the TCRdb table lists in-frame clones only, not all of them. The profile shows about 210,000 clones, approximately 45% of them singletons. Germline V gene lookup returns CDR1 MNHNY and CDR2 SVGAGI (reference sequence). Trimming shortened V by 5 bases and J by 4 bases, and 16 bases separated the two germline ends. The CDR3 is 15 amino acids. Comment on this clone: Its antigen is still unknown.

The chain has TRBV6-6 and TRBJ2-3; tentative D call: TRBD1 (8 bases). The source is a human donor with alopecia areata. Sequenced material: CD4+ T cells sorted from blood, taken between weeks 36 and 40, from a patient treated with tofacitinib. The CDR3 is CASSSRTGRADTQYF. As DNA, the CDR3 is TGTGCCAGCAGTAGCCGGACAGGGAGGGCAGATACGCAGTATTTT.